The next 9 T cell receptor beta chains were all read from a single sample in a study of cytomegalovirus exposure and HLA in healthy donors. The PCR employed 60 Vbeta primers together with 13 Jbeta primers. The method was immunoSEQ multiplex PCR; TCRdb's version includes in-frame clones alone and lacks a portion of them. The data show around 200,000 clones, approximately 79% seen once. Sequencing used PBMCs. The receptors originated from a young woman in good health and CMV-seronegative.

This chain joins TRBV7-8 and TRBJ1-2; D gene ambiguous. Between the trimmed V and J ends, which lost 2 bases and 3 bases, there was a span of 13 bases. The CDR3 has 15 residues. Germline CDR1 and CDR2: SGHVS and FQNEAQ. CDR3 loop: CASSLNIVRDYGYTF. DNA for the CDR3: TGTGCCAGCAGCTTAAACATAGTCCGGGACTATGGCTACACCTTC.

This clone came up once. The rearrangement uses TRBV5-6 and TRBJ2-5; 7 nucleotides align to TRBD2. CDR3 size: 14 residues. The V and J ends lost 4 bases and 3 bases, in that order; junction bases with no gene match: 6. The germline gives CDR1 SGHDT, CDR2 YYEEEE. The CDR3 DNA reads as TGTGCCAGCAGCCGTTGGGGGAGGGAAGAGACCCAGTACTTC. Its translation: CASSRWGREETQYF.

The V call is TRBV9, the J call TRBJ2-3, with 10 nucleotides matching TRBD1. The trim removed 2 bases at V and 5 bases at J, leaving 5 bases unmatched. The V gene's germline CDR1 is SGDLS and CDR2 YYNGEE. There are 15 residues in the CDR3. The CDR3 spells CASSVSGTGEDTQYF. CDR3 sequence (DNA): TGTGCCAGCAGCGTCTCCGGGACAGGGGAAGATACGCAGTATTTT. Full variable domain (remainder filled in from reference TRBV9 and TRBJ2-3): DSGVTQTPKHLITATGQRVTLRCSPRSGDLSVYWYQQSLDQGLQFLIQYYNGEERAKGNILERFSAQQFPDLHSELNLSSLELGDSALYFCASSVSGTGEDTQYFGPGTRLTVL.

This chain connects TRBV19 to TRBJ2-5; tentatively, D is TRBD1 (6 bases). The germline V gene has CDR1 LNHDA and CDR2 SQIVND (reference sequence). V was cut by 5 bases and J by 0 bases, with 13 bases left in between. There are 15 residues in the CDR3. The CDR3: CASSVSTGYQETQYF. DNA of the CDR3: TGTGCCAGTAGTGTCTCTACAGGGTACCAAGAGACCCAGTACTTC.

The chain has TRBV27 and TRBJ2-3, with TRBD2 matching over 10 bases. This CDR3 has 17 amino acids. With V trimmed by 5 bases and J by 3 bases, 11 bases remained unmatched. Germline-derived CDR1 and CDR2 are MNHEY and SMNVEV (reference sequence). Here the CDR3 reads CASSPQLAGDFTDTQYF. The CDR3, as DNA: TGTGCCAGCAGTCCCCAGCTAGCGGGAGATTTTACAGATACGCAGTATTTT.

The rearrangement uses TRBV28 and TRBJ2-1; 11 bases map to TRBD2. CDR1 and CDR2 from the germline V gene are MDHEN and SYDVKM. Trimming cost V 6 bases and J 7 bases; bases outside gene matches: 5. This CDR3 has 14 residues. CDR3 nucleotide sequence: TGTGCCAGCAGCGTACTAGCGGGAGAAAATGAGCAGTTCTTC. Its protein is CASSVLAGENEQFF.

The chain uses TRBV4-1 and TRBJ1-1; 8 bases align to TRBD1. CDR3 size: 16 residues. The trim removed 1 base at V and 4 bases at J, leaving 8 bases unmatched. Germline values: CDR1 MGHRA, CDR2 YSYEKL. CDR3 sequence (DNA): TGCGCCAGCAGCCAAGGGACAGGGAGTTTTAGCACTGAAGCTTTCTTT. It translates to CASSQGTGSFSTEAFF.

This clone was counted once. This rearrangement joins TRBV28 to TRBJ1-1, with 7 bases identical to TRBD1. The CDR3 has 16 residues. Germline trimming cut 8 bases from V and 2 bases from J; bases unmatched to any gene: 14. From germline, CDR1 is MDHEN and CDR2 SYDVKM. Written as DNA, the CDR3 is TGTGCCAGCGGTATGCAGGGGGAGTTGAGCAACACTGAAGCTTTCTTT. It specifies CASGMQGELSNTEAFF.

The chain is built from TRBV5-8 and TRBJ2-3; 14 nucleotides match TRBD2. With V trimmed by 2 bases and J by 5 bases, 10 bases remained unmatched. CDR1 and CDR2 (germline): SGHTS, YDEGEE. The CDR3 extends over 18 amino acids. The CDR3 coding sequence is TGTGCCAGCAGCTTAAGGTGGGGACTAGCGGGAGCATTAGATACGCAGTATTTT. It specifies CASSLRWGLAGALDTQYF.